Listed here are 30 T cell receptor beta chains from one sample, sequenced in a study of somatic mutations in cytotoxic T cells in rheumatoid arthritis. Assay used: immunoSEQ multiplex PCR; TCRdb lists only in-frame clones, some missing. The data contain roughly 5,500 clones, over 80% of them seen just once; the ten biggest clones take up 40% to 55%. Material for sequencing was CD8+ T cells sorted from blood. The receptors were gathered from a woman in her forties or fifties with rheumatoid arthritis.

The DNA of the CDR3 is TGTGCCAGCAGTGAAGCAGGGCATCAGCCCCAGCATTTT. This gives the protein CASSEAGHQPQHF. The chain recombines TRBV6-5 with TRBJ1-5; possible D gene TRBD1, 5 bases. This CDR3 spans 13 amino acids. From germline, CDR1 is MNHEY and CDR2 SVGAGI. V dropped 5 bases and J dropped 5 bases, with 10 bases sitting between them.

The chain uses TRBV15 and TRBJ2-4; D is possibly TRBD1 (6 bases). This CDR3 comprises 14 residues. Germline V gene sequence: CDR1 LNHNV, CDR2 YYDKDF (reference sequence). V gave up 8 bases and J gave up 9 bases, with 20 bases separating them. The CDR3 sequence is CATSAERGYGIQYF. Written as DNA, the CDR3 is TGTGCCACCTCCGCAGAAAGGGGGTATGGCATTCAGTACTTC.

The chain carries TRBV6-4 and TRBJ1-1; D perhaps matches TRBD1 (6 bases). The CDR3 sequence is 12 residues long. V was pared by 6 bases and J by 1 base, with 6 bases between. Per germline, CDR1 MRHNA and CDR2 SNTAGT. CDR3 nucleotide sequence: TGTGCCAGCAGGGGACAGAACACTGAAGCTTTCTTT. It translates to CASRGQNTEAFF.

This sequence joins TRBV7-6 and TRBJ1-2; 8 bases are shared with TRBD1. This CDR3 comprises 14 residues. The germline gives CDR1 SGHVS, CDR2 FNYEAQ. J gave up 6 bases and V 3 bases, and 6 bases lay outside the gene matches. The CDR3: CASSFTSGGNGYTF. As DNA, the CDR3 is TGTGCCAGCAGCTTTACCTCAGGGGGCAATGGCTACACCTTC.

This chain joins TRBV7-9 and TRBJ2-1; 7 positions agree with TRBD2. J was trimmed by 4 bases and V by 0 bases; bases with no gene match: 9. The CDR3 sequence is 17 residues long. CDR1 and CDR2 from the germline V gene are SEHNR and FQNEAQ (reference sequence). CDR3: CASSLAPAGAYYNEQFF. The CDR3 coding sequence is TGTGCCAGCAGCTTAGCGCCTGCGGGAGCTTATTACAATGAGCAGTTCTTC.

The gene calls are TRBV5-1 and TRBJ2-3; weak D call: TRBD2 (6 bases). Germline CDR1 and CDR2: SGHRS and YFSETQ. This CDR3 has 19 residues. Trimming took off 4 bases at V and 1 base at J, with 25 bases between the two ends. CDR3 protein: CASSQRRAWEIPGTDTQYF. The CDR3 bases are TGCGCCAGCAGCCAGCGGAGGGCGTGGGAGATCCCTGGCACAGATACGCAGTATTTT.

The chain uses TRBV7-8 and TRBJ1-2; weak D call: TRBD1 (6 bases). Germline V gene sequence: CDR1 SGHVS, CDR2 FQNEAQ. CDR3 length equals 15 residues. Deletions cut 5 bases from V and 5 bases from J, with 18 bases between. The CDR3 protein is CASSLSRGGAYGYTF. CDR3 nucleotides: TGTGCCAGCAGCCTAAGCCGGGGGGGGGCATATGGCTACACCTTC.

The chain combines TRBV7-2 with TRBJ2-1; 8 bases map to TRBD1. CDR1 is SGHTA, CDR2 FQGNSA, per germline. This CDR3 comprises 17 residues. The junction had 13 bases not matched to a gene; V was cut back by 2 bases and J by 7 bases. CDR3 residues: CASSLWAPGGYQNEQFF. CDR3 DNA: TGTGCCAGCAGCTTATGGGCGCCAGGGGGCTATCAAAATGAGCAGTTCTTC.

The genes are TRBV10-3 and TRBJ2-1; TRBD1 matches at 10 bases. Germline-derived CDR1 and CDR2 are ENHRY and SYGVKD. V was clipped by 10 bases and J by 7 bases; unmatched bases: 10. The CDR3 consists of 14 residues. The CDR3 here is CATSGQGGNNEQFF. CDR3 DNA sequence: TGTGCCACTTCCGGACAGGGGGGTAATAATGAGCAGTTCTTC.

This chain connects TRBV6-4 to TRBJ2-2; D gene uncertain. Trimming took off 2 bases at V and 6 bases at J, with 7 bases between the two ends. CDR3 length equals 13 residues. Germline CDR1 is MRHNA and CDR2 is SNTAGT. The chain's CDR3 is CASSDGRSGELFF. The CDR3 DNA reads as TGTGCCAGCAGTGACGGCAGATCCGGGGAGCTGTTTTTT.

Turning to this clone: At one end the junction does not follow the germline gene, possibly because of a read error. CDR3 residues: CASSLDYTDTQYF. The DNA for the CDR3 is TGTGCTAGCAGCTTAGATTACACAGATACGCAGTATTTT. V usage is TRBV7-7 and J usage is TRBJ2-3; D remains ambiguous. Per germline, CDR1 SSHAT and CDR2 FNYEAQ (reference sequence). This CDR3 has 13 residues.

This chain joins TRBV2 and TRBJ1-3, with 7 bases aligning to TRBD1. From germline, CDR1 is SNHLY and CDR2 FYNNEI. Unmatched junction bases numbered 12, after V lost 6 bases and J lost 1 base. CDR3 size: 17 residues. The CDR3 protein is CASSEIGQAYSGNTIYF. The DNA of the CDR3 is TGTGCCAGCAGCGAAATAGGACAGGCGTATTCTGGAAACACCATATATTTT.

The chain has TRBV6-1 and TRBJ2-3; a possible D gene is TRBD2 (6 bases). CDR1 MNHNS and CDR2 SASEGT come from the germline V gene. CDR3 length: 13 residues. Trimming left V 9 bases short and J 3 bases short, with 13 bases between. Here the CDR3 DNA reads TGTGCCAGTATTAGGGCGGGGACAGATACGCAGTATTTT. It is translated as CASIRAGTDTQYF.

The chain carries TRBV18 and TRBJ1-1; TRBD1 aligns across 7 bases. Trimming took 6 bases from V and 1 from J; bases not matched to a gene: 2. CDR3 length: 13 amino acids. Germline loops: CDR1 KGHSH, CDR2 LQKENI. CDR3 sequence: CASSRQGNTEAFF. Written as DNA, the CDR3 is TGTGCCAGCTCTCGACAGGGGAACACTGAAGCTTTCTTT.

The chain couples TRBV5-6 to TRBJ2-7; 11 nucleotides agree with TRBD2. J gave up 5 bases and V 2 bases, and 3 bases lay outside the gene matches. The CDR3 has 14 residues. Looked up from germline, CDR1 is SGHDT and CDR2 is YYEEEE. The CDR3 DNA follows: TGTGCCAGCAGCTTCTCGGGACTAGCGGACGAGCAGTACTTC. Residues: CASSFSGLADEQYF. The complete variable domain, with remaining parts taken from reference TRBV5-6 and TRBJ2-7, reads DAGVTQSPTHLIKTRGQQVTLRCSPKSGHDTVSWYQQALGQGPQFIFQYYEEEERQRGNFPDRFSGHQFPNYSSELNVNALLLGDSALYLCASSFSGLADEQYFGPGTRLTVT.

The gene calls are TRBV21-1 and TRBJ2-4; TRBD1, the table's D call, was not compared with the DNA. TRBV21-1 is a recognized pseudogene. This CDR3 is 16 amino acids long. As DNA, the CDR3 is TGTGCCAGCAGCAAGGGACAGCCTTTAGCCAAAAACATTCAGTACTTC. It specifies CASSKGQPLAKNIQYF.

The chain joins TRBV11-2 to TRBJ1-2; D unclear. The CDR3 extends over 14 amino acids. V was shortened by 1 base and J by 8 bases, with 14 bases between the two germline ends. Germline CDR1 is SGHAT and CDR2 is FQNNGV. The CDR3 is CASSLANGKEGYTF. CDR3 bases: TGTGCCAGCAGCTTAGCCAACGGAAAGGAGGGCTACACCTTC.

In DNA form, the CDR3 reads TGTGCCTGGAGTCTTAGCGGGGGGGGCCTTGTCAAGTTCTTC. It encodes CAWSLSGGGLVKFF. V is TRBV30 and J is TRBJ2-1; 11 positions match TRBD2. The CDR3 loop spans 14 amino acids. The trim removed 2 bases at V and 14 bases at J, leaving 11 bases unmatched. Germline CDR1 GTSNPN, CDR2 SVGIG (reference sequence).

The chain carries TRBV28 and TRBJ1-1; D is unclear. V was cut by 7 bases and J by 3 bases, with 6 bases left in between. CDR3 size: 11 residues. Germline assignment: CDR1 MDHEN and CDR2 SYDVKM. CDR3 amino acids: CASTLYTEAFF. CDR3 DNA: TGTGCCAGCACCCTTTACACTGAAGCTTTCTTT.

The CDR3, as DNA: TGTGCCAGCAGCACGGGACAGGGCTCCTACGAGCAGTACTTC. Amino acid sequence: CASSTGQGSYEQYF. V and J are TRBV5-6 and TRBJ2-7; 9 nucleotides agree with TRBD1. The CDR3 totals 14 residues. After removal of 4 bases from V and 0 bases from J, the junction contained 2 bases not matched to a gene. Germline CDR1 and CDR2: SGHDT and YYEEEE.

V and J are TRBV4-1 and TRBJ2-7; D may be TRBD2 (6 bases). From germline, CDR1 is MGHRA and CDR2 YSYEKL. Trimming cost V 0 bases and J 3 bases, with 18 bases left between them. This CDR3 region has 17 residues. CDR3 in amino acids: CASSQDWVRDSLYEQYF. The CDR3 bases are TGCGCCAGCAGCCAAGATTGGGTCCGGGACTCTCTCTACGAGCAGTACTTC.

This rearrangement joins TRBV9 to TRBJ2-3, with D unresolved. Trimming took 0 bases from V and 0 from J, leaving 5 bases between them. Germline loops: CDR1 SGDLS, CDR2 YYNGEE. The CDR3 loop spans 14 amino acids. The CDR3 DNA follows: TGTGCCAGCAGCGTAGACTCTAGCACAGATACGCAGTATTTT. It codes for CASSVDSSTDTQYF.

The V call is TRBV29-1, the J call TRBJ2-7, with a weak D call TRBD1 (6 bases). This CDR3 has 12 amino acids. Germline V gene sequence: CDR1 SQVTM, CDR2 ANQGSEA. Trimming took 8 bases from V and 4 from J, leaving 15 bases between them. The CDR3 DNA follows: TGCAGCATCCTATCACAGGGTTACGAGCAGTACTTC. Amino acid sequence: CSILSQGYEQYF.

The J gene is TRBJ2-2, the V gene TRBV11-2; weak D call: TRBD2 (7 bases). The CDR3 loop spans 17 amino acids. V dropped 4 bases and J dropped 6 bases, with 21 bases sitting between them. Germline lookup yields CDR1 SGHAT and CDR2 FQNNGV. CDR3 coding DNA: TGTGCCAGCAGCTCCTCGGTGGAGGTGGGGGGGCCCGGGGAGCTGTTTTTT. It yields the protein CASSSSVEVGGPGELFF. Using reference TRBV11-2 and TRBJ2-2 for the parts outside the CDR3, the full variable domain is EAGVAQSPRYKIIEKRQSVAFWCNPISGHATLYWYQQILGQGPKLLIQFQNNGVVDDSQLPKDRFSAERLKGVDSTLKIQPAKLEDSAVYLCASSSSVEVGGPGELFFGEGSRLTVL.

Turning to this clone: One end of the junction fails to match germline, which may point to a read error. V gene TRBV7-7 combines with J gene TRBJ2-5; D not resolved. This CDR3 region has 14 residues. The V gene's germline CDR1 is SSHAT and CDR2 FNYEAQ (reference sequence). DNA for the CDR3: TGTGCTAGCAGCTTAGGCACAGACCAAGAGACCCAGTACTTC. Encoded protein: CASSLGTDQETQYF.

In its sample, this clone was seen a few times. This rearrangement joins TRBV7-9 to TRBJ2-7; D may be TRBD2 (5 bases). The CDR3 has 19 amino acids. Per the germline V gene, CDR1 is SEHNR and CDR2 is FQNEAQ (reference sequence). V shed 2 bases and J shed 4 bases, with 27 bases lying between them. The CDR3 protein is CASSLSVDWVPRRAYEQYF. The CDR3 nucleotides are TGTGCCAGCAGCTTATCTGTGGACTGGGTTCCGAGACGAGCATACGAGCAGTACTTC.

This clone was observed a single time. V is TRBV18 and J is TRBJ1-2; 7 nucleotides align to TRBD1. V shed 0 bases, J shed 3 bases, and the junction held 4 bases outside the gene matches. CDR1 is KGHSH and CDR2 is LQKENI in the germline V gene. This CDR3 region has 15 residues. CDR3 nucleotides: TGTGCCAGCTCACCACCCGGGACAGATTACTATGGCTACACCTTC. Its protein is CASSPPGTDYYGYTF.

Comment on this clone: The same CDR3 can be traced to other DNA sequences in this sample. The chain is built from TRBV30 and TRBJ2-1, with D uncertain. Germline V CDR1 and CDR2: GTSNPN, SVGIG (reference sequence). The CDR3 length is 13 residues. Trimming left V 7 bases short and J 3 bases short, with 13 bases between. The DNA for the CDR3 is TGTGCCTCGTTCGGCGCGGTCTACAATGAGCAGTTCTTC. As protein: CASFGAVYNEQFF.

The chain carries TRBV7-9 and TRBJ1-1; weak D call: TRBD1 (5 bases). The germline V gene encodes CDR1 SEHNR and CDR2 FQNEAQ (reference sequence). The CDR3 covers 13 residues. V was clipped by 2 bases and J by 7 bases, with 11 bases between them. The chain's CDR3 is CASSLYWGDEAFF. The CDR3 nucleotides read TGTGCCAGCAGCTTATACTGGGGGGATGAAGCTTTCTTT.

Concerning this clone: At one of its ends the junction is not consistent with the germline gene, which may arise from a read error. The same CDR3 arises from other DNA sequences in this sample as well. CDR3 region: CASSQQGFENYGYTF. In nucleotides, the CDR3 is TGTGCCAGCAGCCAGCAGGGTTTTGAGAACTATGGCTACACCTTC. The chain links TRBV4-1 to TRBJ1-2; perhaps TRBD1 as D (5 bases). Germline V gene data show CDR1 as MGHRA and CDR2 as YSYEKL. The CDR3 is made up of 15 amino acids.